This TCR beta chain was sequenced during a study of shared clonotypes between healthy human individuals. Notes on this clone: What it recognizes is unknown.

General study points: Relative to memory subsets, naive subsets generally showed larger estimated richness. It was only blood that was sampled, and tissue repertoires likely differ.

The run depth of the assay was deep. Assay: immunoSEQ multiplex PCR; the TCRdb copy retains only in-frame clones and omits some. Of 2 million to 3 million clones listed, roughly nine tenths are singletons. With 5 bases removed from V and 5 bases from J, the gap between germline ends came to 18 bases. Germline assignment: CDR1 SGHAT and CDR2 FQNNGV. The CDR3 is 15 residues long. The origin of this receptor is a man between 18 and 29 years old in good health. The sequenced material came from naive CD4+ T cells sorted from blood. Subset in this sample: CD45RA+ positively selected. The chain recombines TRBV11-2 with TRBJ2-5, with D possibly being TRBD1 (6 bases). For the CDR3, the DNA is TGTGCCAGCAGCCCACGAGGCGCAGGGGTTGAGACCCAGTACTTC. This codes for CASSPRGAGVETQYF.